This T cell receptor beta chain derives from a study of T-cell reconstitution after alpha-beta-depleted transplantation in children. Overall study findings and caveats: T-cell numbers and diversity, one year after transplant, stemmed largely from T cells that were newly produced. Where alpha-beta T cells came from about two months after transplant was reportedly several hundred expanded graft clones. The high TCRbeta diversity at day 60 in some patients came from surviving recipient T cells and thymic progenitors.

This clonotype was seen repeatedly, ten times or more. The antigen is not known. Unique molecular identifiers tagged the TCRbeta library. TCRdb ran MiXCR on the PCR reads and lists one entry per CDR3 protein. The sample yields 450,000 to 600,000 distinct CDR3 sequences, about 11% seen once. Here the sequenced sample was PBMCs, taken before TCRalphabeta/CD19-depleted stem cell transplant. This receptor was identified in a child aged 2 to 10 with inherited bone marrow failure, due to receive a stem cell transplant.

The CDR3 nucleotides read TGTGCCACCAGTGATTCGGCGAACCCCATCCAAGAGACCCAGTACTTC. It is translated as CATSDSANPIQETQYF. V usage is TRBV24-1 and J usage is TRBJ2-5; D is ambiguous. The length of the CDR3 is 16 residues. Between the trimmed V and J ends, which lost 2 bases and 1 base, there was a span of 13 bases. Germline V gene sequence: CDR1 KGHDR, CDR2 SFDVKD.